Presented here are 30 T cell receptor beta chains from one specimen sequenced in a study of T-cell reconstitution after alpha-beta-depleted transplantation in children. For TCRbeta, the library was prepared with unique molecular identifiers. MiXCR, applied by TCRdb to the PCR reads, yields one record per CDR3 protein. This sample yields over 200,000 distinct CDR3 sequences, of which roughly 9.1% are seen a single time; 35% to 45% belongs to the top ten. The sequencing used PBMCs, mostly from graft donor cells, collected 360 days after TCRalphabeta/CD19-depleted stem cell transplant. These receptors originate from a male patient aged 2 to 10 who had a stem cell transplant for acute myeloid leukemia, so the T cells may come from the graft donor.

Many counts were recorded for this clonotype. The gene calls are TRBV20-1 and TRBJ2-3; possible D gene TRBD2, 6 bases. Trimming took 1 base from V and 1 from J, leaving 21 bases between them. Germline CDR1 is DFQATT and CDR2 is SNEGSKA (reference sequence). The CDR3 runs 18 residues. CDR3 coding DNA: TGCAGTGCTAGAGGTCGCGTATCGGGCGGGGTAGGCACAGATACGCAGTATTTT. It yields the protein CSARGRVSGGVGTDTQYF.

The gene calls are TRBV7-9 and TRBJ2-7, with a possible D match to TRBD2 (5 bases). This CDR3 contains 13 residues. V shed 7 bases and J shed 1 base, with 11 bases lying between them. Germline V gene lookup returns CDR1 SEHNR and CDR2 FQNEAQ (reference sequence). CDR3 bases: TGTGCCAGCACCGAGGGTGGTTCCTACGAGCAGTACGTC. It yields the protein CASTEGGSYEQYV.

This clonotype has more than one count but fewer than ten. V usage is TRBV4-3 and J usage is TRBJ2-3; TRBD2 might be the D (6 bases). V lost 4 bases and J 5 bases, leaving 13 bases between the germline ends. CDR1 and CDR2 (germline): LGHNA, YSLEER. CDR3 size: 14 residues. Here the CDR3 reads CASSPGSTKDTQYF. In DNA, the CDR3 is TGCGCCAGCAGCCCCGGGAGCACGAAAGATACGCAGTATTTT.

This clonotype turned up a few times. The chain carries TRBV3-1 and TRBJ2-7; 8 bases align to TRBD1. Germline V gives CDR1 LGHDT, CDR2 YNNKEL (reference sequence). The CDR3 spans 14 residues. The V segment lost 4 bases and the J segment 3 bases; nucleotides outside the gene matches: 5. The CDR3 here is CASSPGQGGYEQYV. The CDR3 DNA reads as TGTGCCAGCAGCCCAGGACAGGGAGGCTACGAGCAGTACGTC.

This clonotype was observed at least ten times. The J gene is TRBJ2-2, the V gene TRBV20-1; the match to TRBD2 covers 10 bases. Germline V gene data show CDR1 as DFQATT and CDR2 as SNEGSKA (reference sequence). The CDR3 consists of 13 residues. Trimming at V came to 5 bases and at J to 4 bases, leaving 1 base not matched to a gene. The CDR3 is CSAASGGTGELFF. In DNA form, the CDR3 reads TGCAGTGCTGCTAGCGGGGGCACCGGGGAGCTGTTTTTT.

This clonotype was detected many times. The chain employs TRBV20-1 and TRBJ1-1; D unclear. Trimming stripped 1 base from V and 10 bases from J, with 16 bases between. The germline gives CDR1 DFQATT, CDR2 SNEGSKA (reference sequence). The length of the CDR3 is 13 residues. As DNA, the CDR3 is TGCAGTGCTAGAGTTGGGGAGGTGTGGTTAGCTTTCTTT. As protein: CSARVGEVWLAFF.

This clonotype was seen repeatedly, ten times or more. The chain has TRBV10-1 and TRBJ2-7; 9 bases fit TRBD1. The CDR3 is made up of 16 amino acids. Losses at the gene ends were 6 bases for V and 4 bases for J; bases not matched to a gene: 13. The V gene's germline CDR1 is WNHNN and CDR2 SYGVQD (reference sequence). In DNA, the CDR3 is TGCGCCAGCAGAATACCGGGACAGGGCCTACTTTACGAGCAGTACGTC. It specifies CASRIPGQGLLYEQYV.

This clonotype was detected many times. The rearrangement joins TRBV10-3 to TRBJ2-3; D might be TRBD1 (6 bases). The CDR3 is 14 residues long. V was trimmed by 6 bases and J by 2 bases, leaving 12 bases between them. Germline V CDR1 and CDR2: ENHRY, SYGVKD. CDR3 sequence (DNA): TGTGCCATCAGCCGAGGGGGTCCCACAGATACGCAGTATTTT. Translated: CAISRGGPTDTQYF.

The chain recombines TRBV20-1 with TRBJ2-3; 8 nucleotides line up with TRBD2. This CDR3 contains 13 residues. Germline CDR1 reads DFQATT; CDR2 reads SNEGSKA (reference sequence). Here the CDR3 DNA reads TGCAGACCGGGACTAGTAAACTCAGATACGCAGTATTTT. Encoded protein: CRPGLVNSDTQYF.

This clonotype was counted many times. This sequence joins TRBV12-3 or TRBV12-4 and TRBJ2-7, with no clear D. The length of the CDR3 is 12 residues. The V end was cut by 2 bases, the J end by 4 bases, with 6 bases between. Here the CDR3 reads CASSLIGYEQYF. DNA of the CDR3: TGTGCCAGCAGTTTAATTGGATACGAGCAGTACTTC.

This clonotype has a handful of counts. The V and J genes are TRBV20-1 and TRBJ2-1, with 15 bases that match TRBD2. After removal of 4 bases from V and 1 base from J, the junction contained 5 bases not matched to a gene. The CDR3 length is 17 residues. Per germline, CDR1 DFQATT and CDR2 SNEGSKA (reference sequence). The CDR3 region is CSATGTSGRHSYNEQFF. The DNA of the CDR3 is TGCAGTGCTACCGGGACTAGCGGGAGGCATTCCTACAATGAGCAGTTCTTC.

This clonotype was observed many times. V gene TRBV20-1 combines with J gene TRBJ2-3, with D hard to call. Trimming stripped 4 bases from V and 4 bases from J, with 15 bases between. Germline V gives CDR1 DFQATT, CDR2 SNEGSKA (reference sequence). This CDR3 is 14 amino acids long. The CDR3 spells CSANQFMLPDTQYF. DNA for the CDR3: TGCAGTGCTAACCAATTCATGTTGCCAGATACGCAGTATTTT.

At least ten counts were recorded for this clonotype. The chain joins TRBV12-3 or TRBV12-4 to TRBJ2-2; D perhaps matches TRBD2 (6 bases). Trimming left V 6 bases short and J 4 bases short, with 15 bases between. This CDR3 has 15 amino acids. CDR3 DNA sequence: TGTGCCAGCAGCTTTCATGGACTATCCACCGGGGAGCTGTTTTTT. It is translated as CASSFHGLSTGELFF.

This clonotype was detected a few times. CDR3 nucleotide sequence: TGTGCCAGCAGTGAATGGGCAGCGCTCGACTACAATGAGCAGTTCTTC. It codes for CASSEWAALDYNEQFF. This chain uses TRBV25-1 with TRBJ2-1; D remains unclear. Trimming removed 1 base from V and 3 bases from J, with 13 bases in between. The CDR3 has 16 residues. Germline assignment: CDR1 MGHDK and CDR2 SYGVNS.

This clonotype has at least ten counts. V and J are TRBV5-1 and TRBJ2-3, with D unclear. This CDR3 has 15 residues. V lost 2 bases and J lost 2, with 12 bases in between. Germline CDR1 and CDR2: SGHRS and YFSETQ. For the CDR3, the DNA is TGCGCCAGCAGCTTAAACCTGCAGTACACAGATACGCAGTATTTT. Translating gives CASSLNLQYTDTQYF.

In its sample, this clonotype was seen a few times. For the CDR3, the DNA is TGCGCCAGCAGCTTACGCGGGAGGGATGATACGCAGTATTTT. Its protein is CASSLRGRDDTQYF. V and J are TRBV5-1 and TRBJ2-3; 9 bases map to TRBD2. This CDR3 has 14 amino acids. CDR1 SGHRS and CDR2 YFSETQ come from the germline V gene. J was trimmed by 6 bases and V by 2 bases; bases with no gene match: 4.

In this sample, this clonotype turned up a few times. The chain carries TRBV11-2 and TRBJ2-1; possibly TRBD1 for D (5 bases). The germline V gene has CDR1 SGHAT and CDR2 FQNNGV. V was clipped by 5 bases and J by 10 bases, with 9 bases between them. The CDR3 has 11 residues. CDR3 loop: CASSRPGEQFF. The CDR3 DNA follows: TGTGCCAGCAGCCGCCCAGGGGAGCAGTTCTTC.

The chain combines TRBV5-6 with TRBJ2-1; 8 bases are a match to TRBD2. V lost 0 bases, J lost 6 bases, and 8 bases stayed unmatched. CDR3 length: 16 residues. CDR1 and CDR2 (germline): SGHDT, YYEEEE. Here the CDR3 DNA reads TGTGCCAGCAGCTTGGTGGTAGCGGGAAGTGGCAATGAGCAGTTCTTC. This gives the protein CASSLVVAGSGNEQFF.

V and J are TRBV21-1 and TRBJ2-7; the table's D call TRBD1 went unverified against the DNA. TRBV21-1 is a documented pseudogene. The CDR3 spans 15 residues. The DNA of the CDR3 is TGTGCCAGCTCCATTACAGGGGCCCGGTCCTACGAGCAGTACTTC. Translated, it gives CASSITGARSYEQYF.

The chain links TRBV12-3 or TRBV12-4 to TRBJ1-1; tentatively, D is TRBD1 (6 bases). The CDR3 contains 13 residues. Trimming cost V 7 bases and J 1 base, with 10 bases left between them. In DNA, the CDR3 is TGTGCCAGCACCCGACAGGAGAACACTGAAGCTTTCTTT. Its protein is CASTRQENTEAFF.

This clonotype was found many times. V is TRBV4-1 and J is TRBJ1-1; TRBD1 matches at 8 bases. The trim removed 4 bases at V and 4 bases at J, leaving 11 bases unmatched. Per the germline V gene, CDR1 is MGHRA and CDR2 is YSYEKL. The CDR3 covers 16 residues. The CDR3 reads CASSPPGQEGITEAFF. For the CDR3, the DNA is TGCGCCAGCAGCCCACCGGGACAGGAGGGGATCACTGAAGCTTTCTTT.

This clonotype has a count of ten or more. The rearrangement links TRBV20-1 to TRBJ2-1; weak D call: TRBD1 (6 bases). Germline CDR1 reads DFQATT; CDR2 reads SNEGSKA (reference sequence). The CDR3 contains 13 residues. V lost 2 bases and J lost 8, with 13 bases in between. CDR3 region: CSARRDTSYEQFF. The CDR3 DNA follows: TGCAGTGCTAGACGGGACACATCCTATGAGCAGTTCTTC.

This clonotype was picked up many times. The V and J genes are TRBV6-2 or TRBV6-3 and TRBJ2-1; D possibly corresponds to TRBD2 (5 bases). V was shortened by 3 bases and J by 12 bases, with 15 bases between the two germline ends. Germline V gene lookup returns CDR1 MNHEY and CDR2 SVGEGT. The CDR3 totals 13 residues. The CDR3 here is CASSYRGLRGQFF. DNA of the CDR3: TGTGCCAGCAGTTATCGGGGTCTCCGCGGGCAGTTCTTC.

This clonotype was seen more than once but under ten times. The rearrangement uses TRBV7-7 and TRBJ2-7, with TRBD2 matching over 7 bases. The V gene end was trimmed by 1 base and the J gene end by 7 bases; junction bases not matched to a gene: 10. Germline CDR1 and CDR2: SSHAT and FNYEAQ (reference sequence). The CDR3 runs 15 residues. CDR3 in DNA: TGTGCCAGCAGCTTAGAGGTGGGAGGGCCGAGGGAGCAGTACTTC. This sequence encodes CASSLEVGGPREQYF.

A remark on this clonotype: The junction shows a germline mismatch at one end, possibly a read error. V is TRBV5-1 and J is TRBJ2-2; 9 bases match TRBD2. The CDR3 consists of 16 residues. The germline V gene has CDR1 SGHRS and CDR2 YFSETQ. This CDR3 is CASSRPGLAGTGELIF. CDR3 DNA sequence: TGCGCCAGCAGCCGGCCGGGCCTAGCGGGGACCGGGGAGCTGATTTTT.

This clonotype was seen ten or more times. V and J are TRBV5-1 and TRBJ1-5, with D possibly being TRBD1 (5 bases). V lost 5 bases, J lost 4 bases, and 10 bases lay in between. The CDR3 is made up of 13 amino acids. Per germline, CDR1 SGHRS and CDR2 YFSETQ. The CDR3 sequence is CASSQGMNQPQHF. Written as DNA, the CDR3 is TGCGCCAGCAGTCAGGGTATGAATCAGCCCCAGCATTTT. Drawing the rest from reference TRBV5-1 and TRBJ1-5, the complete variable domain is KAGVTQTPRYLIKTRGQQVTLSCSPISGHRSVSWYQQTPGQGLQFLFEYFSETQRNKGNFPGRFSGRQFSNSRSEMNVSTLELGDSALYLCASSQGMNQPQHFGDGTRLSIL.

Worth noting for this clonotype: This may be a read error: a much more frequent sequence differs by one nucleotide. This rearrangement joins TRBV7-2 to TRBJ1-5; possible D gene TRBD1, 6 bases. This CDR3 is 13 amino acids long. The V gene lost 8 bases and the J gene lost 4 bases, with 12 bases spanning the gap. CDR1 is SGHTA and CDR2 is FQGNSA in the germline V gene. CDR3 region: CASSTGQNQPQHF. CDR3 nucleotide sequence: TGTGCCAGCTCCACTGGACAGAATCAGCCCCAGCATTTT.

This clonotype occurred many times. The chain recombines TRBV7-3 with TRBJ2-2; possibly TRBD1 or TRBD2 for D (5 bases each). The ends were cut back, 0 bases at V and 6 bases at J, with 8 bases in the middle. Germline-derived CDR1 and CDR2 are SGHTA and FQGTGA. This CDR3 spans 14 amino acids. CDR3 in amino acids: CASSLTRESGELFF. CDR3 nucleotides: TGTGCCAGCAGCTTAACCAGGGAGTCCGGGGAGCTGTTTTTT.

The V gene is TRBV5-1, the J gene TRBJ2-7, with TRBD1 matching 8 bases. The CDR3 length is 14 residues. J gave up 5 bases and V 4 bases, and 8 bases lay outside the gene matches. Germline CDR1 and CDR2: SGHRS and YFSETQ. The chain's CDR3 is CASSAGQGMDEQYF. The CDR3 region has the DNA TGCGCCAGCAGCGCCGGACAGGGTATGGACGAGCAGTACTTC.

The genes are TRBV19 and TRBJ2-7, with 8 nucleotides matching TRBD2. This CDR3 has 14 residues. Trimming removed 6 bases from V and 9 bases from J; junction bases left unmatched: 13. Germline CDR1 and CDR2: LNHDA and SQIVND (reference sequence). The CDR3 DNA sequence: TGTGCCAGTAGCACCTTCAGGCGGGAGGTCCCGCAGTACTTC. It translates to CASSTFRREVPQYF. The full variable domain, rest sourced from reference TRBV19 and TRBJ2-7, is DGGITQSPKYLFRKEGQNVTLSCEQNLNHDAMYWYRQDPGQGLRLIYYSQIVNDFQKGDIAEGYSVSREKKESFPLTVTSAQKNPTAFYLCASSTFRREVPQYFGPGTRLTVT.